This T cell receptor beta chain was identified in a study of vaccination and CD4 T cells after COVID-19. In the study overall: It was a median about 92 days after diagnosis, with a range of 35 to 161, that post-COVID samples were drawn. Stimuli were overlapping spike peptide pools of SARS-CoV-2 and three common cold coronaviruses (HCoV-NL63, HCoV-OC43, HCoV-229E).

This CDR3 has 12 residues. Looked up from germline, CDR1 is SGHDN and CDR2 is FVKESK. V lost 1 base and J lost 9, with 7 bases in between. Scientists ran DNA taken from cultured CD4+ T cells through the Oncomine TCR Beta short-read assay for sequencing. One entry per CDR3 protein, called by TCRdb with MiXCR from the PCR reads. The sample consists of fewer than 20,000 distinct CDR3 sequences, over 40% of them appearing once. Treatment given: 10-day PBMC culture with coronavirus spike peptide pools or control peptides (ViraFEST assay). A word on this clonotype: Its antigen is still unknown.

This TCR was recovered from a human donor who had recovered from COVID-19. Sequencing was done on a sample of CD4+ T cells from blood, cultured in vitro. This chain connects TRBV14 to TRBJ1-3; D is unclear. CDR3: CASSQVTPTIYF. CDR3 DNA sequence: TGTGCCAGCAGCCAAGTAACGCCCACCATATATTTT.